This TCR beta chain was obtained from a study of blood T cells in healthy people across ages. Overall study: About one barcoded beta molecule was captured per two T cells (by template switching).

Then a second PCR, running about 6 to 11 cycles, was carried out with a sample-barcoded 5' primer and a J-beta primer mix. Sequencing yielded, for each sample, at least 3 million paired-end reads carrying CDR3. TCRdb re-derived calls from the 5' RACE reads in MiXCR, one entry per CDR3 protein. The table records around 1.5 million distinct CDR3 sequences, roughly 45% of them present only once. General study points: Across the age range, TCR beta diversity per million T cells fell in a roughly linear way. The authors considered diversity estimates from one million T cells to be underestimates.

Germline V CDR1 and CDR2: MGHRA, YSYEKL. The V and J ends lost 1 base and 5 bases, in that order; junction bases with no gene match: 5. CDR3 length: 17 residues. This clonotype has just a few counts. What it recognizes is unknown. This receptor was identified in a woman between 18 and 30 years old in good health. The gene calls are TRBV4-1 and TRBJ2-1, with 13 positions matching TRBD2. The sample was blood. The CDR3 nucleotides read TGCGCCAGCAGCCAAGCCGGACTAGCGGGAGCTGACAATGAGCAGTTCTTC. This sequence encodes CASSQAGLAGADNEQFF.